This T cell receptor (beta chain) was recorded in a study of blood T cell repertoires in COVID-19 (TCRdb year 2020). Notes on the research overall: Samples covering the acute and convalescent phases of COVID-19 were provided by collaborators in the United States, Italy and Spain. Nearly every sample came with metadata listing a de-identified subject ID, COVID-19 status, age in years and sex. The material from the prospective study consisted of cDNA or gDNA derived from T cells, B-cell-depleted T cells, or PBMCs. The repertoires were made available in a free public database intended to serve as a resource for research on the immune response to SARS-CoV-2. The dataset comprised deeply sampled blood TCRbeta repertoires from subjects exposed to, actively infected with, or recovered from COVID-19. HLA class I and class II types, where available, came from metadata supplied by the sample provider rather than from assay-based typing. The samples were drawn from two sources: the first 160 participants of the ongoing ImmuneRACE study, and 1,254 subjects contributed by 6 global collaborators.

Note on this clone: Its binding antigen is unknown. One base away there is no much larger clone; base qualities are not given.

Participants in the prospective study were enrolled through a virtual design, were aged about 18 to 90 years, and lived in roughly 24 United States geographic areas. To assign participants to cohorts, the prospective study relied on clinical history that participants themselves reported in a screening survey and a study questionnaire. A participant counted as exposed if, within 2 weeks of entering the study, that participant had been in contact with someone who had a PCR-confirmed or clinician-diagnosed COVID-19 case. Each participant in the prospective study had whole blood, serum and a nasopharyngeal or oropharyngeal swab collected by mobile phlebotomists. Participants in the prospective study had the option to provide additional blood draws and questionnaires over a roughly 2-month period. Blood samples from the prospective study were shipped frozen or at room temperature prior to DNA extraction.

V drops 8 bases and J drops 1 base, leaving 9 bases in between. Its CDR3 holds 14 amino acids, cysteine through phenylalanine. The read is trimmed to its CDR3 DNA, 42 bases read in frame from base 1. The germline V gene (reference sequence) gives CDR1 as LNHDA and CDR2 as SQIVND. TCRbeta CDR3 regions were amplified from genomic DNA using the immunoSEQ Assay, a bias-controlled multiplex PCR. The original pipeline was this. Nucleated cell counts per sample were estimated from amplification of reference gene primers within the assay. To quantify the absolute abundance of each unique TCRbeta CDR3 rearrangement, sequence reads were collapsed and filtered. For each sample, productive Simpson clonality was calculated as the square root of Simpson's diversity index over productive rearrangements. TCRdb's version of the immuneACCESS table is confined to in-frame rearrangements and falls short of the full clone set. An unresolved V gene accounts for under half of the shortfall where checked; the remainder is of unknown origin. The DNA gave D and trimming, while V, J and clone size come from that table. Across this sample there are nearly 300,000 clones, with 85% to 90% seen only once. Approximately 2.9% of the sample is taken by the ten largest.

The paper's findings and limits, for the study overall: How much clinical and demographic metadata was included differed by source and by participant, and the metadata was provided uncurated.

Recombination linked TRBV19 to TRBJ1-6; the D segment could be TRBD1, given 5 matching bases. The clonotype was recovered from a woman in her fifties or sixties who had been exposed to COVID-19. Sequenced material: PBMCs or T cells enriched from blood (not recorded which). The nucleotides are TGTGCCAGTGGTGCAGGGTCCTATAATTCACCCCTCCACTTT. It specifies CASGAGSYNSPLHF.